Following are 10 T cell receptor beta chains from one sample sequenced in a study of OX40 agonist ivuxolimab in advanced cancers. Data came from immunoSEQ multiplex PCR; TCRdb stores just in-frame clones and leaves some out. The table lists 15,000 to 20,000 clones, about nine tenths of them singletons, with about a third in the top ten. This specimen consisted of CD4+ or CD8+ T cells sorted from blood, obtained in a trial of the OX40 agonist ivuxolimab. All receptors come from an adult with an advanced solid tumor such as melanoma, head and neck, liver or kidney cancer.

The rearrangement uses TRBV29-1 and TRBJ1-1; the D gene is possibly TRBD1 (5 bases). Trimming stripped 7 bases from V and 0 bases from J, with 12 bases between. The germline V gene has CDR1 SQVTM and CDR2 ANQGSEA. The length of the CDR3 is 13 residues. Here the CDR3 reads CSAEGTVNTEAFF. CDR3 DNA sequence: TGCAGCGCCGAAGGGACGGTGAACACTGAAGCTTTCTTT.

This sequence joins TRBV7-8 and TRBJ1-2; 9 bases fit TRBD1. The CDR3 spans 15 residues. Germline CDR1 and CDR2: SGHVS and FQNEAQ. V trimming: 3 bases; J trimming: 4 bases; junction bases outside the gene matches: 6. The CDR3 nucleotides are TGTGCCAGCAGCTTGGGACAGGGCGAAACCTATGGCTACACCTTC. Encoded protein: CASSLGQGETYGYTF.

CDR3 bases: TGTGCCAGCAGCTCTCTCACAGATACGCAGTATTTT. This gives the protein CASSSLTDTQYF. The rearrangement uses TRBV13 and TRBJ2-3; D gene uncertain. The germline V and J ends were trimmed by 4 bases and 2 bases, with 4 bases remaining between them. Germline-derived CDR1 and CDR2 are PRHDT and FYEKMQ (reference sequence). The CDR3 runs to 12 residues.

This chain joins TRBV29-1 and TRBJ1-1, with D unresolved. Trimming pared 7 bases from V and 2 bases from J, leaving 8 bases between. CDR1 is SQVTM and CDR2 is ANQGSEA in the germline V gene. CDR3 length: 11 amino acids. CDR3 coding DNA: TGCAGCGCGGAACACAACACTGAAGCTTTCTTT. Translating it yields CSAEHNTEAFF.

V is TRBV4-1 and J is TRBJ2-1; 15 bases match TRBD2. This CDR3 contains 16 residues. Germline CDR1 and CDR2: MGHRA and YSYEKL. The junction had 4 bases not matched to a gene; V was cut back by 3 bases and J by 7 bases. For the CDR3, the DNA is TGCGCCAGCAGCCACCCCGGGACTAGCGGGAGGAATGAGCAGTTCTTC. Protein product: CASSHPGTSGRNEQFF.

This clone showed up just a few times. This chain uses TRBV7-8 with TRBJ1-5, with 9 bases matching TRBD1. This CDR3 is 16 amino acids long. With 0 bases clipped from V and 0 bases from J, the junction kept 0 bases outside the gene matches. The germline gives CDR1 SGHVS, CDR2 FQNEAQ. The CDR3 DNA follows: TGTGCCAGCAGCTTAGCGGGACAGGGTAGCAATCAGCCCCAGCATTTT. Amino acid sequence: CASSLAGQGSNQPQHF.

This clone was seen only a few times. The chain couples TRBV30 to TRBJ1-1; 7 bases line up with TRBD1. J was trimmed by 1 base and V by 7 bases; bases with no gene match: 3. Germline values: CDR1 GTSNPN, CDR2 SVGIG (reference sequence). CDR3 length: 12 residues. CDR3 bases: TGTGCCTCTCAGGGGGAGAACACTGAAGCTTTCTTT. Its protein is CASQGENTEAFF.

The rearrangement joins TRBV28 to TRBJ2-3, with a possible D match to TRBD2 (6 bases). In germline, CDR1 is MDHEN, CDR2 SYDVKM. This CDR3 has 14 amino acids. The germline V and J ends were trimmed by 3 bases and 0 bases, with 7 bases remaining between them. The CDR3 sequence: CASSLGGSTDTQYF. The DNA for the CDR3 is TGTGCCAGCAGTTTGGGGGGAAGCACAGATACGCAGTATTTT.

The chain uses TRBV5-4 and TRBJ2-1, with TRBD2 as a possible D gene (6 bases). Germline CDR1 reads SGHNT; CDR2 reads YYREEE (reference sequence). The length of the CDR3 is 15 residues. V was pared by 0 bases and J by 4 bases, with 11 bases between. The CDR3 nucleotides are TGTGCCAGCAGCTTGGGGGCTAGCGTTTACAATGAGCAGTTCTTC. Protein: CASSLGASVYNEQFF. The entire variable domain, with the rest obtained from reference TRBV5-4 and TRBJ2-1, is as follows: ETGVTQSPTHLIKTRGQQVTLRCSSQSGHNTVSWYQQALGQGPQFIFQYYREEENGRGNFPPRFSGLQFPNYSSELNVNALELDDSALYLCASSLGASVYNEQFFGPGTRLTVL.

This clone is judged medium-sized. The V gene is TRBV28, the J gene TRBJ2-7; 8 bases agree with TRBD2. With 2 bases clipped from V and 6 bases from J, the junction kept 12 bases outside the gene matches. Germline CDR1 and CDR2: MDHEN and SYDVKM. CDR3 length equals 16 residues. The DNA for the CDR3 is TGTGCCAGCAGTTTACCCGCTAGGTCGGGAGGGCGCGAGCAGTACTTC. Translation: CASSLPARSGGREQYF. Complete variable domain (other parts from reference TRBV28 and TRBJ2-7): DVKVTQSSRYLVKRTGEKVFLECVQDMDHENMFWYRQDPGLGLRLIYFSYDVKMKEKGDIPEGYSVSREKKERFSLILESASTNQTSMYLCASSLPARSGGREQYFGPGTRLTVT.